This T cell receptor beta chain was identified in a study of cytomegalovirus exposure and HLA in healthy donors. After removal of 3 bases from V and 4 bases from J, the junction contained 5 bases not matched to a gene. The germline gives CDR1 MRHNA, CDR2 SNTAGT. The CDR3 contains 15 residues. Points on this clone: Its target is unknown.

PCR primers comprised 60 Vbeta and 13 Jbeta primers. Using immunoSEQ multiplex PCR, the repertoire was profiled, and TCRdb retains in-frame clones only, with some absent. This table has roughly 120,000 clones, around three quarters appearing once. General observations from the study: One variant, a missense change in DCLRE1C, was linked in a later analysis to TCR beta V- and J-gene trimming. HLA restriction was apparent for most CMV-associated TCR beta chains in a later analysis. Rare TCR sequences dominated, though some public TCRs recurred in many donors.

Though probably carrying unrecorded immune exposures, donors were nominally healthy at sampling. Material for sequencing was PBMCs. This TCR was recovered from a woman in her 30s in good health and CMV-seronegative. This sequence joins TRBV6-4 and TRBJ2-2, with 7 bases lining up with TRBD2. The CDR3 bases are TGTGCCAGCAGTGAGGGGCGGGAGTTCACCGGGGAGCTGTTTTTT. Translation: CASSEGREFTGELFF.